The present TCR beta chain was sequenced within a study of blood T cell repertoires in COVID-19. Overall study context: PBMCs, B-cell-depleted T cells, or T cells were the source of the cDNA or gDNA that made up the material.

The CDR3 has 16 residues. V shed 2 bases and J 5 bases; nucleotides not matched to a gene: 7. CDR1 and CDR2 from the germline V gene are SGHTA and FQGNSA. Per the original data handling: Amplified reference gene primers provided the basis for estimating nucleated cell counts. Produced via immunoSEQ multiplex PCR; TCRdb's table is partial and in-frame only. D and trimming were read from the DNA, whereas the V and J calls and clone size are those reported in that table. Of about 100,000 clones listed, approximately 91% were seen once; the top ten hold 4.2%. The rearrangement joins TRBV7-2 to TRBJ2-2; TRBD2 aligns across 8 bases. This clonotype originated in a young man with acute or convalescent COVID-19. Specimen: peripheral blood. CDR3: CASSLIPGGLTGELFF. CDR3 in DNA: TGTGCCAGCAGCTTAATCCCGGGAGGGCTGACCGGGGAGCTGTTTTTT. The entire variable domain, with the rest obtained from reference TRBV7-2 and TRBJ2-2, is as follows: GAGVSQSPSNKVTEKGKDVELRCDPISGHTALYWYRQSLGQGLEFLIYFQGNSAPDKSGLPSDRFSAERTGGSVSTLTIQRTQQEDSAVYLCASSLIPGGLTGELFFGEGSRLTVL.